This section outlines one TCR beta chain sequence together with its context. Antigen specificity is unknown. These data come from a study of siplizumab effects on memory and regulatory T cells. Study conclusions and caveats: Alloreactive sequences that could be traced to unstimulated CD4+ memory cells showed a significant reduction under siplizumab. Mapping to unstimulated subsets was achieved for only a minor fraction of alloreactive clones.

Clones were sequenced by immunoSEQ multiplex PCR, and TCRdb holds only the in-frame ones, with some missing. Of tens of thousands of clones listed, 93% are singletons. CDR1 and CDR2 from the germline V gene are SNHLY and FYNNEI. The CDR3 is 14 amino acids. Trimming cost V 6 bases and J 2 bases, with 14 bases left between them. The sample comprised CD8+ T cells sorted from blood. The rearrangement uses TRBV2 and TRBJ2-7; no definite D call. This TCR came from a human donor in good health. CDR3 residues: CASSQVLTAYEQYF. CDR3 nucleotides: TGTGCCAGCAGCCAAGTACTGACCGCCTACGAGCAGTACTTC.